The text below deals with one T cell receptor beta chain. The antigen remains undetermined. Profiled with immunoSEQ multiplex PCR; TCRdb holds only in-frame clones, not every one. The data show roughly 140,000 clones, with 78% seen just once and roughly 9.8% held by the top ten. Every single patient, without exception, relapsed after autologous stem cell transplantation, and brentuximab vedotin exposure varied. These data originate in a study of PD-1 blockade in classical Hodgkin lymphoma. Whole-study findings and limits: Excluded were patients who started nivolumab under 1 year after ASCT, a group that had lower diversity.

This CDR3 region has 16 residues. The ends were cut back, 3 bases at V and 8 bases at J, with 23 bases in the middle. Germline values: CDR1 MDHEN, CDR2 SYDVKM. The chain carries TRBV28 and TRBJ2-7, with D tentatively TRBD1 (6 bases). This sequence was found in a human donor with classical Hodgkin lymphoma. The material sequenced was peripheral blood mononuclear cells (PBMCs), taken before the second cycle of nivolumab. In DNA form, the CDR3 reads TGTGCCAGCAGTTTCTTACCGGGACAAGGCTCCGTCAAGCAGTACTTC. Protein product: CASSFLPGQGSVKQYF.